These 9 T cell receptor beta chains share one sample of origin, sequenced in a study of T cells expressing NK-cell markers. TCRdb reanalyzed the 5' RACE reads and collapses them to one entry per CDR3 protein, without DNA. The table lists about 450,000 distinct CDR3 sequences. The sequenced sample was blood T cells: a sorted CD56 or NKG2C T cell subset, CD4+ or CD8+ T cells, or bulk PBMC T cells (not recorded which). These receptors were collected from a woman aged 18 to 75 in good health.

The CDR3 here is CASKGGRIPLEAFF. The V and J genes are TRBV19 and TRBJ1-1; TCRdb reports TRBD1, a call that lacks DNA to check it against. Germline V gene sequence: CDR1 LNHDA, CDR2 SQIVND (reference sequence). The CDR3 is 14 amino acids. Full variable domain (missing parts from reference TRBV19 and TRBJ1-1): DGGITQSPKYLFRKEGQNVTLSCEQNLNHDAMYWYRQDPGQGLRLIYYSQIVNDFQKGDIAEGYSVSREKKESFPLTVTSAQKNPTAFYLCASKGGRIPLEAFFGQGTRLTVV.

The genes are TRBV20-1 and TRBJ1-1; the D call from TCRdb, TRBD1, cannot be confirmed without DNA. The CDR3 has 15 residues. Germline CDR1 is DFQATT and CDR2 is SNEGSKA (reference sequence). The CDR3 region is CSARLGGGANTEAFF.

The CDR3 region is CSARPNYGYTF. The chain uses TRBV20-1 and TRBJ1-2. The CDR3 runs to 11 residues. Germline-derived CDR1 and CDR2 are DFQATT and SNEGSKA (reference sequence).

The chain recombines TRBV29-1 with TRBJ2-3; TCRdb picks TRBD1, but there is no DNA to check that call. CDR3 length: 14 amino acids. Germline V gene data show CDR1 as SQVTM and CDR2 as ANQGSEA. Here the CDR3 reads CSVVGGQGPDTQYF.

The genes are TRBV3-1 and TRBJ1-2; without DNA, the TCRdb call of TRBD1 cannot be checked. Germline V gene lookup returns CDR1 LGHDT and CDR2 YNNKEL (reference sequence). The CDR3 has 14 residues. The CDR3 reads CASSQQTGAYGYTF.

The chain uses TRBV6-1 and TRBJ2-5; the D call of TRBD2 rests on TCRdb alone, since no DNA is present to check it. The CDR3 spans 14 residues. Germline V lookup: CDR1 MNHNS, CDR2 SASEGT. This chain's CDR3 is CASIPREGHETQYF.

The V and J genes are TRBV28 and TRBJ2-2; TCRdb proposes TRBD1, but this gene call is untestable without DNA. CDR1 MDHEN and CDR2 SYDVKM come from the germline V gene. CDR3 length equals 15 residues. CDR3: CATQRRTANTGELFF.

The V call is TRBV4-1, the J call TRBJ2-3; the D call of TRBD1 rests on TCRdb alone, since no DNA is present to check it. Germline CDR1 and CDR2: MGHRA and YSYEKL. The CDR3 runs to 18 residues. The CDR3 loop is CASSHLPGTGASTDTQYF.

This chain uses TRBV5-1 with TRBJ2-1; TCRdb gives TRBD2 as the D gene, but with no DNA this cannot be confirmed. In germline, CDR1 is SGHRS, CDR2 YFSETQ. CDR3 size: 16 residues. CDR3: CASSLGAGNLYNEQFF.